The 29 T cell receptor beta chains below were found in one sample sequenced in a study of blood T cells in healthy people across ages. Alongside a J-beta primer mix, a sample-barcoded 5' primer served in a second PCR lasting about 7 to 12 cycles. TCRdb reprocessed the 5' RACE reads via MiXCR and lists one record per CDR3 protein. The table has 600,000 to 800,000 distinct CDR3 sequences, about 21% seen once. The sequencing sample was made of blood. Every receptor here comes from a man between 70 and 80 years old in good health.

The rearrangement uses TRBV2 and TRBJ2-4; TRBD1 matches at 8 bases. The germline V gene has CDR1 SNHLY and CDR2 FYNNEI. Losses at the gene ends were 3 bases for V and 8 bases for J; bases not matched to a gene: 3. There are 13 residues in the CDR3. CDR3 amino acids: CASSDQGQDIQYF. The CDR3 region has the DNA TGTGCCAGCAGTGATCAGGGACAGGACATTCAGTACTTC.

This clonotype was seen more than once but under ten times. The gene calls are TRBV27 and TRBJ2-7; D gene unclear. The CDR3 is 14 amino acids. Germline CDR1 reads MNHEY; CDR2 reads SMNVEV (reference sequence). Trimming left V 3 bases short and J 3 bases short, with 12 bases between. The CDR3 protein is CASSFQPSFYEQYF. The CDR3, as DNA: TGTGCCAGCAGTTTCCAGCCGTCCTTCTACGAGCAGTACTTC.

This clonotype turned up a few times. The V gene is TRBV4-1, the J gene TRBJ2-1, with D perhaps TRBD1 or TRBD2 (5 bases each). The end of the DNA is better explained by TRBJ2-7, so the J call may be wrong. The length of the CDR3 is 15 residues. CDR1 is MGHRA, CDR2 YSYEKL, per germline. CDR3 in DNA: TGCGCCAGCAGCCAAGATGTCCCCACGGGGCGGGAGCAGTACTTC. Translation: CASSQDVPTGREQYF.

V is TRBV5-1 and J is TRBJ2-1; 7 bases fit TRBD1. V shed 2 bases and J 4 bases; nucleotides not matched to a gene: 6. The CDR3 has 15 residues. CDR1 and CDR2 from the germline V gene are SGHRS and YFSETQ. For the CDR3, the DNA is TGCGCCAGCAGCTTAAGGGACAGAGCATACAATGAGCAGTTCTTC. Translation gives CASSLRDRAYNEQFF.

The chain links TRBV10-3 to TRBJ2-3; 7 bases fit TRBD2. The ends lost 5 bases at V and 6 bases at J; junction bases unmatched: 8. The CDR3 is 14 amino acids. Germline assignment: CDR1 ENHRY and CDR2 SYGVKD. CDR3 nucleotide sequence: TGTGCCATCAGTTCCGGGACTACCTTGGATACGCAGTATTTT. Translating it yields CAISSGTTLDTQYF.

The chain has TRBV7-2 and TRBJ2-7; D is unclear. This CDR3 is 15 amino acids long. V was clipped by 4 bases and J by 3 bases, with 16 bases between them. The V gene's germline CDR1 is SGHTA and CDR2 FQGNSA. In DNA form, the CDR3 reads TGTGCCAGCAGCTCATCCCCATCCCTCAACTACGAGCAGTACTTC. Translated, it gives CASSSSPSLNYEQYF.

The CDR3 sequence is CASSLANREETQYF. The CDR3 DNA follows: TGCGCCAGCAGTCTAGCGAACAGGGAGGAGACCCAGTACTTC. V gene TRBV10-2 combines with J gene TRBJ2-5; D tentatively fits TRBD1 or TRBD2 (6 bases each). Germline V gene lookup returns CDR1 WSHSY and CDR2 SAAADI. The ends were cut back, 5 bases at V and 5 bases at J, with 15 bases in the middle. The CDR3 has 14 amino acids.

This clonotype showed up just a few times. The chain combines TRBV29-1 with TRBJ2-5, with D unclear. The CDR3 totals 14 residues. Per the germline V gene, CDR1 is SQVTM and CDR2 is ANQGSEA. V lost 1 base to trimming and J lost 5 bases, with 14 bases between them. CDR3 nucleotides: TGCAGCGTTGAAGCTGGCCAGCTCGGGGAGACCCAGTACTTC. Its translation: CSVEAGQLGETQYF.

This chain connects TRBV30 to TRBJ2-1; D unclear. Trimming removed 0 bases from V and 2 bases from J, with 8 bases in between. CDR1 GTSNPN and CDR2 SVGIG come from the germline V gene (reference sequence). The CDR3 sequence is 14 residues long. This chain's CDR3 is CAWSVGRAYNEQFF. The CDR3 DNA reads as TGTGCCTGGAGTGTAGGCCGCGCCTACAATGAGCAGTTCTTC. Drawing the rest from reference TRBV30 and TRBJ2-1, the complete variable domain is SQTIHQWPATLVQPVGSPLSLECTVEGTSNPNLYWYRQAAGRGLQLLFYSVGIGQISSEVPQNLSASRPQDRQFILSSKKLLLSDSGFYLCAWSVGRAYNEQFFGPGTRLTVL.

The rearrangement joins TRBV13 to TRBJ2-1, with D perhaps TRBD1 (5 bases). Deletions cut 5 bases from V and 0 bases from J, with 11 bases between. Germline V gene data show CDR1 as PRHDT and CDR2 as FYEKMQ (reference sequence). This CDR3 is 15 amino acids long. CDR3 region: CASSATGRSYNEQFF. The CDR3 DNA reads as TGTGCCAGCAGCGCAACAGGTCGCTCCTACAATGAGCAGTTCTTC.

This chain connects TRBV7-3 to TRBJ2-3; D unresolved. Germline lookup yields CDR1 SGHTA and CDR2 FQGTGA. This CDR3 is 13 amino acids long. The V end lost 3 bases, the J end lost 2 bases, and 6 bases lay between the germline ends. CDR3 region: CASSFYHTDTQYF. In nucleotides, the CDR3 is TGTGCCAGCAGCTTTTATCACACAGATACGCAGTATTTT.

This clonotype occurred a few times. The chain employs TRBV20-1 and TRBJ2-5, with 8 nucleotides matching TRBD1. In germline, CDR1 is DFQATT, CDR2 SNEGSKA (reference sequence). The CDR3 length is 13 residues. V was pared by 6 bases and J by 2 bases, with 5 bases of the junction left unmatched. The CDR3, as DNA: TGCAGTGCGAAGACAGGGGCACAAGAGACCCAGTACTTC. It specifies CSAKTGAQETQYF.

The chain is built from TRBV7-6 and TRBJ1-2, with 7 positions matching TRBD1. The length of the CDR3 is 13 residues. Germline V gene data show CDR1 as SGHVS and CDR2 as FNYEAQ. With V trimmed by 4 bases and J by 3 bases, 2 bases remained unmatched. In nucleotides, the CDR3 is TGTGCCAGCAGCTACGGACAGGACTATGGCTACACCTTC. Its translation: CASSYGQDYGYTF.

Here the CDR3 reads CSASPSGRALGDYEQYF. The CDR3 bases are TGCAGTGCTAGCCCGAGCGGGAGGGCCTTGGGCGACTACGAGCAGTACTTC. The rearrangement links TRBV20-1 to TRBJ2-5, with 10 bases identical to TRBD2. The better agreement between TRBJ2-7 and the DNA end casts doubt on the J call. The CDR3 totals 17 residues. CDR1 is DFQATT, CDR2 SNEGSKA, per germline (reference sequence).

This chain joins TRBV6-1 and TRBJ2-5; 13 nucleotides match TRBD2. The length of the CDR3 is 16 residues. The trim removed 5 bases at V and 5 bases at J, leaving 8 bases unmatched. Germline-derived CDR1 and CDR2 are MNHNS and SASEGT. The CDR3: CASSLQWTSGSETQYF. CDR3 in DNA: TGTGCCAGCAGTCTCCAGTGGACTAGCGGGAGTGAGACCCAGTACTTC.

The CDR3 coding sequence is TGCAGTGCTATAAAGGGAATGAGCTCTGGAAACACCATATATTTT. Its protein product is CSAIKGMSSGNTIYF. V is TRBV20-1 and J is TRBJ1-3; unclear D gene. The length of the CDR3 is 15 residues. Trimming took off 4 bases at V and 0 bases at J, with 13 bases between the two ends. Germline V gene sequence: CDR1 DFQATT, CDR2 SNEGSKA (reference sequence).

The chain carries TRBV6-1 and TRBJ1-2; 8 bases are shared with TRBD1. The V and J ends lost 6 bases and 6 bases, in that order; junction bases with no gene match: 9. The CDR3 is made up of 14 amino acids. The germline CDR1 and CDR2 sequences are MNHNS and SASEGT. CDR3 amino acids: CASSGQGIVDGYTF. The CDR3 nucleotides are TGTGCCAGCAGCGGACAGGGTATTGTAGATGGCTACACCTTC.

This clonotype was counted only a few times. V usage is TRBV5-1 and J usage is TRBJ2-5; possibly TRBD1 for D (6 bases). The J call may be mistaken, given a closer DNA end match to TRBJ2-1. The CDR3 runs to 14 residues. Germline V gives CDR1 SGHRS, CDR2 YFSETQ. In DNA, the CDR3 is TGCGCCAGCAGATTAAGATACAGGGTCAATGAGCAGTTCTTC. The encoded protein is CASRLRYRVNEQFF.

V and J are TRBV24-1 and TRBJ2-7; 8 nucleotides agree with TRBD1. This CDR3 spans 13 amino acids. V dropped 3 bases and J dropped 7; count of bases not matched to a gene: 4. Germline V gene lookup returns CDR1 KGHDR and CDR2 SFDVKD. This CDR3 reads CATSDATGVEQYF. CDR3 coding DNA: TGTGCCACCAGTGATGCGACAGGGGTTGAGCAGTACTTC.

The chain combines TRBV20-1 with TRBJ2-7; 10 nucleotides line up with TRBD2. J gave up 6 bases and V 6 bases, and 8 bases lay outside the gene matches. Looked up from germline, CDR1 is DFQATT and CDR2 is SNEGSKA (reference sequence). This CDR3 is built from 13 residues. CDR3 region: CSAQREGLFEQYF. The CDR3, as DNA: TGCAGTGCCCAGCGGGAGGGCCTTTTCGAGCAGTACTTC.

The chain has TRBV6-6 and TRBJ2-1, with D unclear. Germline-derived CDR1 and CDR2 are MNHNY and SVGAGI (reference sequence). The CDR3 covers 12 residues. V was shortened by 6 bases and J by 8 bases, with 11 bases between the two germline ends. CDR3 protein: CASRMETYEQFF. CDR3 in DNA: TGTGCCAGCAGAATGGAGACGTATGAGCAGTTCTTC.

The chain links TRBV29-1 to TRBJ1-4; 8 nucleotides match TRBD1. The CDR3 consists of 12 residues. Germline assignment: CDR1 SQVTM and CDR2 ANQGSEA. The CDR3 nucleotides read TGCAGTTACGGGACAGGCAGTGAAAAACTGTTTTTT. It yields the protein CSYGTGSEKLFF.

The gene calls are TRBV7-2 and TRBJ2-2, with D unresolved. The V and J ends lost 0 bases and 7 bases respectively, with 9 bases between them. Germline loops: CDR1 SGHTA, CDR2 FQGNSA. The CDR3 totals 14 residues. DNA of the CDR3: TGTGCCAGCAGCTTAGCAGGTTATGACGGGGAGCTGTTTTTT. Translated: CASSLAGYDGELFF.

A few counts support this clonotype. The V and J genes are TRBV29-1 and TRBJ2-7, with D perhaps being TRBD1 or TRBD2 (5 bases each). Germline values: CDR1 SQVTM, CDR2 ANQGSEA. This CDR3 spans 12 amino acids. V gave up 7 bases and J gave up 3 bases, with 13 bases separating them. This CDR3 is CSGMGPNYEQYF. CDR3 sequence (DNA): TGCAGCGGCATGGGACCGAACTACGAGCAGTACTTC.

This clonotype appeared a few times. The V call is TRBV5-1, the J call TRBJ2-1; 12 nucleotides match TRBD1. From germline, CDR1 is SGHRS and CDR2 YFSETQ. V was pared by 7 bases and J by 8 bases, with 13 bases of the junction left unmatched. The CDR3 has 16 residues. CDR3 protein: CASRTTGTGGLDEQFF. The CDR3 region has the DNA TGCGCCAGCCGTACAACCGGGACAGGGGGCCTGGATGAGCAGTTCTTC.

This sequence joins TRBV5-1 and TRBJ1-2; possible D gene TRBD1, 6 bases. CDR3 size: 17 residues. Deletions cut 0 bases from V and 2 bases from J, with 17 bases between. Germline CDR1 is SGHRS and CDR2 is YFSETQ. CDR3 loop: CASSLVMTGTSNYGYTF. DNA for the CDR3: TGCGCCAGCAGCTTGGTTATGACAGGAACCTCAAACTATGGCTACACCTTC.

The gene calls are TRBV6-5 and TRBJ2-7; TRBD1 matches at 8 bases. V shed 6 bases, J shed 4 bases, and the junction held 11 bases outside the gene matches. Looked up from germline, CDR1 is MNHEY and CDR2 is SVGAGI. This CDR3 contains 15 residues. The CDR3: CASRRGQGEAYEQYF. The CDR3 coding sequence is TGTGCCAGCAGGCGCGGACAGGGAGAGGCGTACGAGCAGTACTTC.

This clonotype was seen a handful of times. CDR3 nucleotide sequence: TGCGCCAGCAGCTTGACAGGGGGTGAGTTCACTGAAGCTTTCTTT. It encodes CASSLTGGEFTEAFF. The rearrangement uses TRBV5-1 and TRBJ1-1; 8 bases agree with TRBD1. The CDR3 consists of 15 residues. Germline loops: CDR1 SGHRS, CDR2 YFSETQ. The ends lost 1 base at V and 4 bases at J; junction bases unmatched: 6.

This clonotype has more than one count but fewer than ten. V usage is TRBV20-1 and J usage is TRBJ2-3; D perhaps matches TRBD2 (5 bases). V dropped 3 bases and J dropped 0 bases, with 13 bases sitting between them. The germline V gene encodes CDR1 DFQATT and CDR2 SNEGSKA (reference sequence). This CDR3 spans 15 amino acids. The CDR3: CSARLRGTSTDTQYF. The CDR3 DNA reads as TGCAGTGCTAGGCTTCGGGGAACTAGCACAGATACGCAGTATTTT.